This is a list of T cell receptor beta chains from one sample in a study of blood T cell repertoires in COVID-19. The data were produced by immunoSEQ multiplex PCR, yet TCRdb's version contains in-frame clones alone and is incomplete. The table records 85,000 to 95,000 clones, 80% to 90% of them present only once. Sequences were obtained from peripheral blood. The receptors here all came from a woman of 80 years or more with acute or convalescent COVID-19. The CDR3 runs from the conserved cysteine through the conserved F or W. For some rows the clone size is stated as once, few or many, or as a class when expanded; others skip it.

>-|TRBJ1-2|TRBV14
CASSHRTGGAYYGYTF
>-|TRBJ2-2|TRBV11-3
CASSQGTANTGELFF
>-|TRBJ2-5|TRBV11-2
CASSRQETQYF
>once|TRBJ1-2|TRBV18
CASSQSTESYGYTF
>-|TRBJ2-7|TRBV12-5
CASGANPYEQYF
>-|TRBJ1-2|TRBV19
CASREPGTPYGYTF
>-|TRBJ1-2|TRBV30
CAWSETGTGGYTF
>-|TRBJ2-3|TRBV7-2
CASSNPGGGDTQYF
>-|TRBJ1-5|TRBV6-5
CASRLGGGSNQPQHF
>-|TRBJ1-1|TRBV14
CASSQVLSGSLNTEAFF
>-|TRBJ2-1|TRBV2
CASSHPGLAGMEGSYNEQFF
>-|TRBJ1-2|TRBV9
CASSPARNYGYTF
>-|TRBJ2-7|TRBV15
CATSRDKGRLTYEQYF
>-|TRBJ2-2|TRBV7-9
CASTLTSGRGTGELFF
>-|TRBJ2-3|TRBV18
CASSQPTGTTDTQYF
>once|TRBJ2-7|TRBV12-3/TRBV12-4
CASSPDRVYEQYF
>-|TRBJ1-1|TRBV27
CASRSHGHNTEAFF
>-|TRBJ2-5|TRBV18
CASSPGTEETQYF
>once|TRBJ2-5|TRBV12-5
CAGDTGTLQTQYF
>-|TRBJ1-1|TRBV19
CASSIDSKTGEAFF
>-|TRBJ1-5|TRBV7-2
CASSSQGRQPQHF
>-|TRBJ1-1|TRBV6-5
CASIRGSENTEAFF
>once|TRBJ2-1|TRBV12-5
CASGLVSGGEYNEQFF
>-|TRBJ2-3|TRBV19
CARLGVSGVIGTQYF
>-|TRBJ1-6|TRBV19
CASSFLRQGADNSPLHF
>-|TRBJ2-1|TRBV19
CASSIVLAGGPNEQFF
>-|TRBJ1-1|TRBV30
CAWRGEGTEAFF
>-|TRBJ2-7|TRBV10-3
CATSGGYEQYF
>-|TRBJ2-6|TRBV5-1
CASSEGQGPGANVLTF
>-|TRBJ2-2|TRBV29-1
CSVDEGTGYTGELFF
>-|TRBJ2-1|TRBV4-3
CASSQAGTSGASGEQFF
>-|TRBJ2-3|TRBV6-2/TRBV6-3
CASSQTSGLGTQYF
>-|TRBJ2-1|TRBV18
CASSQGALWGEQFF
>-|TRBJ1-3|TRBV6-5
CASSSPGVVNTIYF
>-|TRBJ2-7|TRBV12-3/TRBV12-4
CASSSQGYEQYF
>-|TRBJ2-7|TRBV19
CASRRLAGDSYEQYF
>-|TRBJ2-7|TRBV11-2
CASTPSLAHSYEQYF
>-|TRBJ2-5|TRBV28
CASRTTGWETQYF
>-|TRBJ1-4|TRBV19
CASSIEAVTTNEKLFF
>-|TRBJ1-2|TRBV19
CASSAPDRNYGYTF
>-|TRBJ1-2|TRBV29-1
CSVEELAGVGYTF
>-|TRBJ1-6|TRBV5-4
CASSDPGQGNSPLHF
>-|TRBJ2-7|TRBV7-8
CASSPLSRTYEQYF
>-|TRBJ1-3|TRBV5-1
CASSKGAGGNTIYF
>-|TRBJ2-1|TRBV6-4
CASSDEAGGRNEQFF
>-|TRBJ1-4|TRBV3-1/TRBV3-2
CASSYRTGDEKLFF
>-|TRBJ1-1|TRBV12-3/TRBV12-4
CASRRVGLNEAFF
>-|TRBJ1-2|TRBV7-9
CASSLVTGGGYGYTF
>-|TRBJ1-5|TRBV19
CASSTTRTGLGTSSNQPQHF
>once|TRBJ1-2|TRBV5-5
CASSAGTGNAYGYTF
>few|TRBJ2-7|TRBV7-8
CASSLGGQAYEQYF
>once|TRBJ1-4|TRBV30
CAWSIGQGRNEKLFF
>-|TRBJ1-6|TRBV6-5
CASSYSEGAGNSPLHF